The T cell receptor beta chain under discussion was sequenced for a study of T cells in Graves' hyperthyroidism and ophthalmopathy. The investigators amplified TCR beta CDR3 regions from RNA transcripts. A first-round RT-PCR of the TCR CDR3 used the HTBI primer set. MiXCR was run by TCRdb on the multiplex PCR reads, yielding one entry per CDR3 protein. The data hold roughly 510,000 distinct CDR3 sequences, with 40% to 55% observed a single time. J gave up 3 bases and V 4 bases, and 1 base lay outside the gene matches. This CDR3 spans 13 amino acids. The germline V gene encodes CDR1 MDHEN and CDR2 SYDVKM.

Sequencing was done on a sample of peripheral blood or thyroid tissue (not recorded which). The source of this sequence is an adult woman with Graves' disease, either hyperthyroidism or ophthalmopathy (not recorded which). The gene calls are TRBV28 and TRBJ2-7; 9 bases match TRBD1. CDR3 region: CASSYRGHYEQYF. The DNA for the CDR3 is TGTGCCAGCAGTTACAGGGGGCACTACGAGCAGTACTTC.